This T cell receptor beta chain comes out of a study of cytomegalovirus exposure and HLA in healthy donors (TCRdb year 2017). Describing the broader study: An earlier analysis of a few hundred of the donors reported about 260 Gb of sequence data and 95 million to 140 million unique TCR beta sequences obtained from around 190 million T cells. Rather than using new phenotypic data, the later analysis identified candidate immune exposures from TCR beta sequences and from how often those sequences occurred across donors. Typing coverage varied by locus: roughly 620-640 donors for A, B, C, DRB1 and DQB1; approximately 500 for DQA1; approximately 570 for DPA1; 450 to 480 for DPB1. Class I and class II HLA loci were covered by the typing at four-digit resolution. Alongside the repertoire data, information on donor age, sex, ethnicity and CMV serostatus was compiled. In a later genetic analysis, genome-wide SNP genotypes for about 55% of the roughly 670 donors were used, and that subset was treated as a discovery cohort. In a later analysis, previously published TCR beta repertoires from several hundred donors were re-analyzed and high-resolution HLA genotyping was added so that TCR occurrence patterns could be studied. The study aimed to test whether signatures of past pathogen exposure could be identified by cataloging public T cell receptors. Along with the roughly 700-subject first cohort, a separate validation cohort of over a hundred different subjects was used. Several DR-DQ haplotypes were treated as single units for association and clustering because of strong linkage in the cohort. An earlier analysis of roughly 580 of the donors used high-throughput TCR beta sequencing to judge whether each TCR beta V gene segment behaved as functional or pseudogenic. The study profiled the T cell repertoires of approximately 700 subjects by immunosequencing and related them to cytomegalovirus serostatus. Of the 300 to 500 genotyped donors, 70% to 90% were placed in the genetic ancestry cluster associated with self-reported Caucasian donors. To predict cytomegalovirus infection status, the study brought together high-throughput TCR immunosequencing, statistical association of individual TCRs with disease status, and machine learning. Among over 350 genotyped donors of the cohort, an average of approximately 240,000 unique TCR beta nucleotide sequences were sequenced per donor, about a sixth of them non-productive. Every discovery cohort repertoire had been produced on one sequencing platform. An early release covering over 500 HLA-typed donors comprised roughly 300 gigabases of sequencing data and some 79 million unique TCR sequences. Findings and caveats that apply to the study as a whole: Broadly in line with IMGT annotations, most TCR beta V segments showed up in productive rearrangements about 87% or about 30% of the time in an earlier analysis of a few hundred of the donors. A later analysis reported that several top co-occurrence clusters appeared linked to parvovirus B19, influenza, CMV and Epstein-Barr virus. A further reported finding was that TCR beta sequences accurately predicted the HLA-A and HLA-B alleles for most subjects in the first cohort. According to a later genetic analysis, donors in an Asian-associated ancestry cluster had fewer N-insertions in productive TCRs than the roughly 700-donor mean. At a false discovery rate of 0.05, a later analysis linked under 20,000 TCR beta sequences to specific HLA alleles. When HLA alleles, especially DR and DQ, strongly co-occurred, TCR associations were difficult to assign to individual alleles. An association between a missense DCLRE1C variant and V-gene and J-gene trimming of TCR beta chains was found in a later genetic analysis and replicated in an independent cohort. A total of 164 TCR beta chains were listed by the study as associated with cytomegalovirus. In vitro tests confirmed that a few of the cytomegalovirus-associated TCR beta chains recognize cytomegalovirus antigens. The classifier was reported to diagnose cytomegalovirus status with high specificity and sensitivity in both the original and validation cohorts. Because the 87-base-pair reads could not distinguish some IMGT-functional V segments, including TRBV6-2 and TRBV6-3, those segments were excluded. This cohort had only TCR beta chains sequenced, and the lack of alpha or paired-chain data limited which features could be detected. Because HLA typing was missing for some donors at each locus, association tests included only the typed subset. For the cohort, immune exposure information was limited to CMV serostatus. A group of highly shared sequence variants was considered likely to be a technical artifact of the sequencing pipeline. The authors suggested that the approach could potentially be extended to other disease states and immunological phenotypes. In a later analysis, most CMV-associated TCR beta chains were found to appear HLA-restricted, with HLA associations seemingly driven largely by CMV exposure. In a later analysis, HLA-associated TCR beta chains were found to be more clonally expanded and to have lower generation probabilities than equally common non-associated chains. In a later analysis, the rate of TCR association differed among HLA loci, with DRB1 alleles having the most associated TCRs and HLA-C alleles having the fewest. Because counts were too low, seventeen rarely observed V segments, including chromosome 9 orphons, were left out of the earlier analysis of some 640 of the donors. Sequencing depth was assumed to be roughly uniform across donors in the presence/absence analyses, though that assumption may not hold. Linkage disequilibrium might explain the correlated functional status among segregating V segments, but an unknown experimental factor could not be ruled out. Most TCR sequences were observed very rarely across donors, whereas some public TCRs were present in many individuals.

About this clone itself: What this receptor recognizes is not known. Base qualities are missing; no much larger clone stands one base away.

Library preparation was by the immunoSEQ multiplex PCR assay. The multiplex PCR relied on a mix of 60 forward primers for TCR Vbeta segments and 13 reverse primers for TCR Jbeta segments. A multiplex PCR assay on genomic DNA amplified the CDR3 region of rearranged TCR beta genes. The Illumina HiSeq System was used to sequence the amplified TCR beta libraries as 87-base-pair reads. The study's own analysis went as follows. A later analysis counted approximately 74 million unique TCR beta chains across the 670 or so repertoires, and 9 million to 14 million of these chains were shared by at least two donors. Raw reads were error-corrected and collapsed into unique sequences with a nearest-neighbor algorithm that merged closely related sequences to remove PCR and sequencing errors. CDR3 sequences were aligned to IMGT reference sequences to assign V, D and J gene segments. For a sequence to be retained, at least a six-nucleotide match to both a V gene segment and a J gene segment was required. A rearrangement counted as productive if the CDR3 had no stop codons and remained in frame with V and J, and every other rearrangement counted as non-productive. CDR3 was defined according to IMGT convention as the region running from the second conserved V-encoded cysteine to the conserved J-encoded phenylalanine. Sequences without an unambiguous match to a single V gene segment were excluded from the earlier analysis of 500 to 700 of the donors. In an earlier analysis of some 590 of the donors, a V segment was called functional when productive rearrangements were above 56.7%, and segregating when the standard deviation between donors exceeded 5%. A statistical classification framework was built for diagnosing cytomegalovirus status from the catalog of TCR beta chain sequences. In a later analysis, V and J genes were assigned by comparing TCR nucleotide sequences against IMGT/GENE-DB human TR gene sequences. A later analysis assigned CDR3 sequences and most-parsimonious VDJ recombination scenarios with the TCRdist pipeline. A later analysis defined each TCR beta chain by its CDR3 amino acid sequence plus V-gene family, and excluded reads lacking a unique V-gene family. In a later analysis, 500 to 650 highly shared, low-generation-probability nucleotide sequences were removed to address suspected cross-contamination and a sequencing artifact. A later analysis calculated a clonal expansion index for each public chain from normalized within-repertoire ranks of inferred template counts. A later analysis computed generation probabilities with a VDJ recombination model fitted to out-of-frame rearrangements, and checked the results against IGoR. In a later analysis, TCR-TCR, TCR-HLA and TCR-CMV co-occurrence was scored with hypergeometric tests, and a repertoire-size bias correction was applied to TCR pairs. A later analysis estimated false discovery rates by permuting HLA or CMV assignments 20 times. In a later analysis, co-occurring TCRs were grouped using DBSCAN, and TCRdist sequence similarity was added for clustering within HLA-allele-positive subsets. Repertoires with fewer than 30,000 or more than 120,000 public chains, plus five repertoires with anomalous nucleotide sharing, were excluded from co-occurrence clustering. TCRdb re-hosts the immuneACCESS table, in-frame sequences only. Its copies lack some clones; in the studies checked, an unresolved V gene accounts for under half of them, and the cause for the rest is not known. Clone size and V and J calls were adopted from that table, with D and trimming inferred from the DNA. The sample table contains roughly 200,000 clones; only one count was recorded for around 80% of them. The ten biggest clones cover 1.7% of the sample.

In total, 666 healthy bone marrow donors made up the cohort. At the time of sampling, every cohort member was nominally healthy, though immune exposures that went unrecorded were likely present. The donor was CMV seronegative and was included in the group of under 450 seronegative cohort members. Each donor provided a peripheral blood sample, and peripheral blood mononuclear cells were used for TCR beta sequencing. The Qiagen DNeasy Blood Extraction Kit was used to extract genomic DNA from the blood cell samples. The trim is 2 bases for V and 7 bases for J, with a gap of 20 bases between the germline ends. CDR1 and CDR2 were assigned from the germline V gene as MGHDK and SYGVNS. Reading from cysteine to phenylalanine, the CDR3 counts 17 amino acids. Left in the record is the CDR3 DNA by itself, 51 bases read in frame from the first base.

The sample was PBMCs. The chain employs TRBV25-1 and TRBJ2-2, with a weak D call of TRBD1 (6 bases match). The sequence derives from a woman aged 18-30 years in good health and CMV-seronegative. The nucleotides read TGTGCCAGCAGTGAACGCGGACAGAGGGTGAGGAACGGGGAGCTGTTTTTT. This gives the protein CASSERGQRVRNGELFF.